Given below is one T cell receptor (beta chain) in context. Its antigen is not identified. The germline CDR1 and CDR2 sequences are SGHRS and YFSETQ. The CDR3 totals 14 residues. Trimming removed 4 bases from V and 2 bases from J, with 10 bases in between. The data were obtained in a study of siplizumab effects on memory and regulatory T cells. The assay looked at approximately 10^5 TCR templates in each sample. Profiling relied on immunoSEQ multiplex PCR, and the TCRdb table lists in-frame clones only, not all of them. Of about 100,000 clones detected, around 93% appear once; the ten largest clones hold roughly 1.4%. Whole-study results and caveats: Memory cells seemed less diverse than naive T cells, which seemed major alloresponse contributors.

The clonotype comes from a human donor in good health. This chain links TRBV5-1 with TRBJ1-5; D is ambiguous. The specimen sequenced was non-Treg CD4+ T cells sorted from blood. In DNA, the CDR3 is TGCGCCAGCAGCACCGGTGATCGCAATCAGCCCCAGCATTTT. Translation gives CASSTGDRNQPQHF.